The present entry profiles one TCR beta chain with its context. The table lists this clonotype with many counts. The antigen it binds to is not known. No per-base quality is available; no much larger clone lies one base away. The data were obtained in a study of CD8 T cells in ankylosing spondylitis listed by TCRdb under 2017. Looking at the study overall: The study set out to find disease-linked TCR variants by profiling T cell receptor beta repertoires in ankylosing spondylitis patients and healthy donors. The full study cohort was made up of approximately 24 ankylosing spondylitis patients and fewer than 120 healthy donors. Peripheral blood was sampled, and synovial fluid was additionally collected from ankylosing spondylitis patients.

V loses 2 bases at its end and J loses 1 base; junction bases beyond the gene matches: 6. The CDR3 spans 16 residues, from the cysteine through the phenylalanine. The only DNA kept is the CDR3, 48 bases in frame from the first base. From a lookup of the germline V gene (reference sequence), CDR1 and CDR2 are LNHNV and YYDKDF. Sequenced using an Illumina HiSeq 2500. Quantitative 5'-RACE with molecular barcodes was the method used to prepare the TCR beta libraries. On the authors' methods: Disease-linked TCR variants were identified with a new computational method built on a probabilistic model of VDJ rearrangement. Using fastp trimming at Q25 and MiXCR clonotype assembly, TCRdb reanalyzed the public sequencing data and kept in-frame beta chains. Each entry is one CDR3 protein sequence, shown with its most common DNA and genes. The V and J calls come from TCRdb's annotation, not from the publication. This sample lists 200,000 or so distinct CDR3 sequences; over 10% were detected once. The ten largest clonotypes hold about 10% of the sample.

Paper-wide results and their limitations: The disease-linked clones showed a CD8+ phenotype and occurred at relatively low frequencies in peripheral blood. Blood from ankylosing spondylitis patients appeared to be characterized by a TCR beta motif made up of seven or eight highly homologous amino acid variants. Some motif variants had previously been reported in the synovial fluid and blood of reactive arthritis patients, which suggests shared mechanisms of disease initiation. The disease-linked clones were reported as significantly enriched in matched synovial fluid samples from ankylosing spondylitis patients.

Sequenced material: blood, either unsorted or a sorted T cell fraction (not recorded which). The chain was built from TRBV15 and TRBJ2-3; TRBD2 aligns with 7 central bases. The clonotype comes from a female donor with ankylosing spondylitis or in good health (not recorded which). The CDR3 in this case is CATSRLRGEGTDTQYF. The sequence in DNA is TGTGCCACCAGCAGACTACGGGGGGAGGGCACAGATACGCAGTATTTT.